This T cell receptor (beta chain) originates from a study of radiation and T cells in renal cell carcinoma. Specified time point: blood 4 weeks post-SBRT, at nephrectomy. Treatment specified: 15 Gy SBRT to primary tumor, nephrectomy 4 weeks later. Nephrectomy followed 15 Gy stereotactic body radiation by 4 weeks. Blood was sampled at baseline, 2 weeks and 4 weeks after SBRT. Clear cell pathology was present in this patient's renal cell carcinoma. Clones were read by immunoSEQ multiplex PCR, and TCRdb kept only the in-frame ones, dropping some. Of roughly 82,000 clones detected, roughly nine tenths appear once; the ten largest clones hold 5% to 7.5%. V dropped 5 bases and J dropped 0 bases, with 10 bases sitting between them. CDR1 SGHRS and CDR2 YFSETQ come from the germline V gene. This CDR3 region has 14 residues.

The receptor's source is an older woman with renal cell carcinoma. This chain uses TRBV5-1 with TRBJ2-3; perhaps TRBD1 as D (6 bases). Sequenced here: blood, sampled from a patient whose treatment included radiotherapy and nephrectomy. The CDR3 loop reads CASSPDSSTDTQYF. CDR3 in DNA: TGCGCCAGCAGTCCGGACAGTAGCACAGATACGCAGTATTTT.